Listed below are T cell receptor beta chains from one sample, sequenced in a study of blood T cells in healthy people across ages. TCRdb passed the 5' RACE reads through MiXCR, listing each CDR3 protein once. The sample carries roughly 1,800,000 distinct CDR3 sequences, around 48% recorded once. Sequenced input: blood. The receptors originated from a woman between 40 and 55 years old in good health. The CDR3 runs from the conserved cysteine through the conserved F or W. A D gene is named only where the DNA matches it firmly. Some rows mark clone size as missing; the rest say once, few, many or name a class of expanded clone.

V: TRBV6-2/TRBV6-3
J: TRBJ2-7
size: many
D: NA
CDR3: CASSGRKPYEQYF
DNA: TGTGCCAGCAGTGGACGGAAACCCTACGAGCAGTACTTC

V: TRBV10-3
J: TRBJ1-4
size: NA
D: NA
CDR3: CAISAGTRNEKLFF
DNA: TGTGCCATCAGTGCCGGGACACGGAATGAAAAACTGTTTTTT

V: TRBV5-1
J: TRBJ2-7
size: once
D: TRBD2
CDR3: CASSTGGEGEQYF
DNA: TGCGCCAGCAGCACCGGGGGGGAAGGCGAGCAGTACTTC

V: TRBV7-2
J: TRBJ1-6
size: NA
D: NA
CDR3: CASSITGNGFSPLHF
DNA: TGTGCCAGCAGCATAACAGGGAACGGATTTTCACCCCTCCACTTT

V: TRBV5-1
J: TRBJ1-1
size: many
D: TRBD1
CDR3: CASSLGQGEAFF
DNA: TGTGCCAGCAGCTTAGGACAGGGTGAAGCTTTCTTT

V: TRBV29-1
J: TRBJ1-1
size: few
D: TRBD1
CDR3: CSVHRGEAFF
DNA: TGCAGCGTCCACAGGGGGGAAGCTTTCTTT

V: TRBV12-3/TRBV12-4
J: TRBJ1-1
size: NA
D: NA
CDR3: CASSLSIDTEAFF
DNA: TGTGCCAGCAGTTTATCGATCGACACTGAAGCTTTCTTT

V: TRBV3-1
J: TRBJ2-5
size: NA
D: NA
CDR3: CASSPERRVGGVVETQYF
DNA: TGTGCCAGCAGCCCAGAACGGAGGGTAGGCGGAGTAGTGGAGACCCAGTACTTC

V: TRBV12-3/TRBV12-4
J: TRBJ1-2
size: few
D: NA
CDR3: CASSLHTGAGGYTF
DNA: TGTGCCAGCAGTTTACATACGGGGGCGGGTGGCTACACCTTC

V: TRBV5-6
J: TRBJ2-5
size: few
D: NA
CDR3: CASSLLYREETQYF
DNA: TGTGCCAGCAGCTTACTTTACAGGGAAGAGACCCAGTACTTC

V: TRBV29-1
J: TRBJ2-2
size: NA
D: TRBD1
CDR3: CSVGGRGRTGELFF
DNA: TGCAGCGTTGGAGGCAGGGGGCGCACCGGGGAGCTGTTTTTT

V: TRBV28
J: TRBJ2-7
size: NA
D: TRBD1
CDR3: CASWGTGGPYEQYF
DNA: TGTGCCAGTTGGGGGACAGGCGGACCCTACGAGCAGTACTTC

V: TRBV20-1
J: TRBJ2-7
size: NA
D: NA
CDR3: CSGGTPNSYEQYF
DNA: TGCAGTGGGGGGACACCGAACTCCTACGAGCAGTACTTC

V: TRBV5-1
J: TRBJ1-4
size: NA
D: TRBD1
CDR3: CASRQGPGTGGDEKLFF
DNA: TGCGCCAGCAGACAAGGACCCGGGACAGGGGGTGATGAAAAACTGTTTTTT

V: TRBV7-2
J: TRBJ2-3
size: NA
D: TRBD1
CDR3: CASSVGQAITDTQYF
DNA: TGTGCCAGCAGCGTGGGACAGGCGATAACAGATACGCAGTATTTT

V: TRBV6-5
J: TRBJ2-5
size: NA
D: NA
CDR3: CASSYGSLEGETQYF
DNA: TGTGCCAGCAGTTACGGGTCTCTGGAGGGGGAGACCCAGTACTTC

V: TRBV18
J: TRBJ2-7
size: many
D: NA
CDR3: CASSPPGQPYEQYF
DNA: TGTGCCAGCAGTCCTCCGGGACAACCCTACGAGCAGTACTTC

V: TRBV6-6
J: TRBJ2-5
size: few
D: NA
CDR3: CASSYALGVQETQYF
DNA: TGTGCCAGCAGTTACGCATTGGGAGTCCAAGAGACCCAGTACTTC

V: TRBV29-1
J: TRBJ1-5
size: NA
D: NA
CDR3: CSVGGQGGGSNQPQHF
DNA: TGCAGCGTTGGAGGCCAGGGTGGGGGGAGCAATCAGCCCCAGCATTTT

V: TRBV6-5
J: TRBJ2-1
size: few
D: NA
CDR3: CASSTDLNSYNEQFF
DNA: TGTGCCAGCAGTACGGACCTCAACTCCTACAATGAGCAGTTCTTC

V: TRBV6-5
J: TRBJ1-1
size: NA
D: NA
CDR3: CASSSPGAGAFF
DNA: TGTGCCAGCAGTTCCCCAGGAGCAGGCGCTTTCTTT

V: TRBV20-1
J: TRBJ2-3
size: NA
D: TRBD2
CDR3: CSAGLAGGKTDTQYF
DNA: TGCAGTGCAGGCCTGGCGGGGGGGAAGACAGATACGCAGTATTTT

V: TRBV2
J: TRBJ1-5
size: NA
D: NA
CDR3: CASSPGAAINQPQHF
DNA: TGTGCCAGCAGTCCCGGGGCCGCTATCAATCAGCCCCAGCATTTT

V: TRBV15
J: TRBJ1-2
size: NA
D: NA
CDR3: CATTIPGEGYTF
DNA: TGTGCCACCACCATCCCGGGGGAGGGCTACACCTTC

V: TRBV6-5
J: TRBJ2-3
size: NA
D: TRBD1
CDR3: CASSYGRQGPPDTQYF
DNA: TGTGCCAGCAGTTACGGCCGACAGGGGCCCCCAGATACGCAGTATTTT

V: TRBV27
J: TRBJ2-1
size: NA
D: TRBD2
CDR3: CASPTQLADCGAGQFF
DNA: TGTGCCAGCCCGACCCAACTAGCGGACTGCGGAGCTGGGCAGTTCTTC

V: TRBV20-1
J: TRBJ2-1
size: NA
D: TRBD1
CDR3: CSARDRGLYEQFF
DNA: TGCAGTGCTCGGGACAGGGGGCTCTACGAGCAGTTCTTC

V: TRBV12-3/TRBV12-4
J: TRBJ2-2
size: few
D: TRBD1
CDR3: CASSSGQGADNTGELFF
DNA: TGTGCCAGCAGTTCCGGACAGGGGGCCGATAACACCGGGGAGCTGTTTTTT

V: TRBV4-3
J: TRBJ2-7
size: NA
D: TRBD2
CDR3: CASSFRASGADEQYF
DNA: TGCGCCAGCAGCTTCCGGGCCAGCGGGGCTGACGAGCAGTACTTC

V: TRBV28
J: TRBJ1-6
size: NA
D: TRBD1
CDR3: CASREETGVRSPLHF
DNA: TGTGCCAGCAGGGAGGAGACAGGGGTTCGTTCACCCCTCCACTTT

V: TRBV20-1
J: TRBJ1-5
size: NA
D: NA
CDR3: CSASGRSSNQPQHF
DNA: TGCAGTGCTAGCGGACGGAGTAGCAATCAGCCCCAGCATTTT

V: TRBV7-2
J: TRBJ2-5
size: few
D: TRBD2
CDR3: CASSSMGGTIVETQYF
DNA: TGTGCCAGCAGCTCAATGGGGGGGACTATCGTCGAGACCCAGTACTTC

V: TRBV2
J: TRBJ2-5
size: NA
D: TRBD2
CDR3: CASSPRTSGGPMAQYF
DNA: TGTGCCAGCAGTCCGAGGACTAGCGGGGGACCGATGGCCCAGTACTTC

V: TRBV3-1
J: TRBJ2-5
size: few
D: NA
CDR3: CASSQGAGMGYF
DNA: TGTGCCAGCAGCCAAGGGGCAGGGATGGGGTACTTC

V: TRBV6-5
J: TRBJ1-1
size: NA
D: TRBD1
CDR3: CASSQGATEAFF
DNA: TGTGCCAGCAGCCAGGGGGCCACTGAAGCTTTCTTT

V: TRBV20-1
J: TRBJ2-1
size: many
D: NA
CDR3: CSASYNEQFF
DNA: TGCAGCGCCTCCTACAATGAGCAGTTCTTC

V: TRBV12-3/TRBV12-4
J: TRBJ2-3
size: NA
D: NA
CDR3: CASSSRQPDTQYF
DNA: TGTGCCAGCAGTTCCAGACAACCAGATACGCAGTATTTT

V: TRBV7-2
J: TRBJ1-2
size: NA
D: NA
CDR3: CASSLRSLLGDGYTF
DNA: TGTGCCAGCAGCTTACGGAGCCTATTAGGCGATGGCTACACCTTC

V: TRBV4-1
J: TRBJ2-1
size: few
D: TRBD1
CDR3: CASSLTRDRVYEQFF
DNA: TGCGCCAGCAGCCTCACCAGGGACAGGGTGTATGAGCAGTTCTTC

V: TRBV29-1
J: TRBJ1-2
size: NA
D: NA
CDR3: CSVEDPPGGSYTF
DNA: TGCAGCGTTGAAGATCCTCCAGGCGGGAGCTACACCTTC

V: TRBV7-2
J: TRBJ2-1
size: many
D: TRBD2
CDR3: CASSQVAGRAKGEQFF
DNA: TGTGCCAGCAGCCAAGTAGCGGGGCGGGCTAAGGGTGAGCAGTTCTTC

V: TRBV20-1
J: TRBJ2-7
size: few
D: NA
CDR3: CSARENGGLGEQYF
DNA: TGCAGTGCTAGAGAGAATGGGGGCTTGGGGGAGCAGTACTTC

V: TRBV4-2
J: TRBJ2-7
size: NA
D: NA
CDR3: CASSQPPSCEQYF
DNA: TGTGCCAGCAGCCAACCACCTAGCTGTGAGCAGTACTTC

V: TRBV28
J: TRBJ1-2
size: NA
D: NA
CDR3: CASSPVGGRGYTF
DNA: TGTGCCAGCAGCCCGGTAGGGGGTCGTGGCTACACCTTC

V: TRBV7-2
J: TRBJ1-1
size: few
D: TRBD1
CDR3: CASSLETGGYTEAFF
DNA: TGTGCCAGCAGCTTAGAGACAGGGGGGTACACTGAAGCTTTCTTT

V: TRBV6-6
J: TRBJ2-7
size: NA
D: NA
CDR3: CASSPAPLYEQYF
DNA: TGTGCCAGCAGCCCCGCTCCCCTCTACGAGCAGTACTTC

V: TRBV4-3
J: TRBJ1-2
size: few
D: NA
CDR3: CASSQDHVSYGYTF
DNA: TGCGCCAGCAGCCAAGACCACGTCAGCTATGGCTACACCTTC

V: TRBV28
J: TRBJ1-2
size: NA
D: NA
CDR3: CASTRGTSYGYTF
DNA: TGTGCCAGCACAAGAGGGACTTCTTATGGCTACACCTTC

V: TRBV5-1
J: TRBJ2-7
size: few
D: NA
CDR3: CASSPSGSSEQYF
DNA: TGCGCCAGCAGCCCCTCAGGATCAAGCGAGCAGTACTTC

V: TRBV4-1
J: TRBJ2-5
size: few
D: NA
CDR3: CASSQVAPSLEPQYF
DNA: TGCGCCAGCAGCCAAGTTGCGCCCTCTCTGGAGCCCCAGTACTTC

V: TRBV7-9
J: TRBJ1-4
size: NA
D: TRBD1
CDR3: CASSPLTGRGEKPFF
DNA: TGTGCCAGCAGCCCACTGACAGGGAGGGGAGAAAAACCGTTTTTT

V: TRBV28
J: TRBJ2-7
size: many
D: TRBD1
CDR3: CASSQRVRTGEQYF
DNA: TGTGCCAGCAGTCAACGCGTCCGGACAGGCGAGCAGTACTTC

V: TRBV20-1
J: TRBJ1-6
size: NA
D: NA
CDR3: CSAREGYRGDSPLHF
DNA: TGCAGTGCTAGAGAAGGATATCGAGGGGATTCACCCCTCCACTTT

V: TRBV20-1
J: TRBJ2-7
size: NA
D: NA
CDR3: CSARGQVVFGEQYF
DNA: TGCAGTGCTAGAGGACAGGTCGTTTTCGGCGAGCAGTACTTC

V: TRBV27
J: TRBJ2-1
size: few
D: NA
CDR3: CASTSLPGGLGNEQFF
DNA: TGTGCCAGCACCAGTCTGCCGGGGGGCTTGGGCAATGAGCAGTTCTTC

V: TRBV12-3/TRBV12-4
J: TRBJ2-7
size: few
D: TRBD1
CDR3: CASRMTGTGTYEQYF
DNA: TGTGCCAGCAGGATGACCGGGACAGGGACCTACGAGCAGTACTTC